Below are 14 T cell receptor beta chains sequenced from a single sample in a study of blood T cell repertoires in COVID-19. Data came from immunoSEQ multiplex PCR; TCRdb stores just in-frame clones and leaves some out. The repertoire holds some 290,000 clones, with approximately 89% as singletons. The sequencing input was peripheral blood. The receptors here all came from a woman aged 25-40 years with COVID-19, enrolled during active disease.

The rearrangement joins TRBV19 to TRBJ2-5; 12 nucleotides line up with TRBD2. The CDR3 extends over 18 amino acids. V dropped 2 bases and J dropped 5; count of bases not matched to a gene: 12. Germline CDR1 LNHDA, CDR2 SQIVND (reference sequence). CDR3 coding DNA: TGTGCCAGTAGTATAAACCGAGCTAGCGGGGGGGCCGGTGAGACCCAGTACTTC. Translation: CASSINRASGGAGETQYF.

For the CDR3, the DNA is TGTGCCAGCAGACTCGCCCAGGGGTTTACTGGCTACACCTTC. Translating gives CASRLAQGFTGYTF. J is TRBJ1-2 and V is TRBV6-5, with D tentatively TRBD1 (6 bases). Germline assignment: CDR1 MNHEY and CDR2 SVGAGI. The CDR3 runs to 14 residues. Trimming cost V 6 bases and J 7 bases, with 18 bases left between them.

This clone has only one observation. The genes are TRBV27 and TRBJ1-2; 10 positions agree with TRBD1. CDR1 is MNHEY, CDR2 SMNVEV, per germline (reference sequence). This CDR3 has 13 amino acids. Germline trimming cut 8 bases from V and 5 bases from J; bases unmatched to any gene: 5. The CDR3, as DNA: TGTGCCAGCGCTGAGGGACAGGGGTATGGCTACACCTTC. Protein sequence: CASAEGQGYGYTF.

The chain has TRBV7-6 and TRBJ2-2, with unresolved D. Per germline, CDR1 SGHVS and CDR2 FNYEAQ. The CDR3 sequence is 11 residues long. The V gene lost 6 bases and the J gene lost 5 bases, with 4 bases spanning the gap. Here the CDR3 reads CASSLTGELFF. For the CDR3, the DNA is TGTGCCAGCAGTCTTACCGGGGAGCTGTTTTTT.

The chain employs TRBV27 and TRBJ1-2; TRBD1 matches 9 bases. The CDR3 length is 15 residues. V trimming: 0 bases; J trimming: 4 bases; junction bases outside the gene matches: 3. Looked up from germline, CDR1 is MNHEY and CDR2 is SMNVEV (reference sequence). The CDR3 loop reads CASSLSGTGSYGYTF. The CDR3 DNA is TGTGCCAGCAGTTTATCCGGGACAGGGAGCTATGGCTACACCTTC.

This chain connects TRBV18 to TRBJ2-6; weak D call: TRBD2 (5 bases). V was clipped by 6 bases and J by 2 bases, with 8 bases between them. This CDR3 is built from 14 residues. The V gene's germline CDR1 is KGHSH and CDR2 LQKENI. The DNA of the CDR3 is TGTGCCAGCTCGGAGGATACTGGGGCCAACGTCCTGACTTTC. It encodes CASSEDTGANVLTF.

This rearrangement joins TRBV7-5 to TRBJ1-1. TRBV7-5 is tagged as a pseudogene. The CDR3 runs to 16 residues. In DNA form, the CDR3 reads TGTGTCAGAAGCTCCTCCGGGTCCTCGGGGGGCACTGAAGCTTTCTTT. This translates into CVRSSSGSSGGTEAFF.

This chain joins TRBV27 and TRBJ1-2; 7 bases are a match to TRBD1. The germline CDR1 and CDR2 sequences are MNHEY and SMNVEV (reference sequence). J was trimmed by 7 bases and V by 6 bases; bases with no gene match: 8. The CDR3 has 13 residues. The CDR3 is CASSNLRGPGYTF. In DNA, the CDR3 is TGTGCCAGCAGCAACTTGAGGGGGCCTGGCTACACCTTC.

The CDR3 DNA follows: TGTGCCAGCAGCCTCGGGTCTGAAGCTTTCTTT. This sequence encodes CASSLGSEAFF. This rearrangement joins TRBV5-4 to TRBJ1-1, with unresolved D. From germline, CDR1 is SGHNT and CDR2 YYREEE (reference sequence). The CDR3 runs to 11 residues. Trimming removed 4 bases at V and 6 bases at J, with 7 bases between.

The V and J genes are TRBV4-1 and TRBJ1-4, with D uncertain. The germline V gene has CDR1 MGHRA and CDR2 YSYEKL. V was cut by 1 base and J by 2 bases, with 8 bases left in between. This CDR3 comprises 15 residues. CDR3 protein: CASSQVERTNEKLFF. CDR3 sequence (DNA): TGCGCCAGCAGCCAAGTGGAGAGGACTAATGAAAAACTGTTTTTT.

This rearrangement joins TRBV5-4 to TRBJ2-7; maybe TRBD2 (7 bases). Per germline, CDR1 SGHNT and CDR2 YYREEE (reference sequence). The CDR3 spans 14 residues. V lost 6 bases and J lost 6, with 19 bases in between. For the CDR3, the DNA is TGTGCCAGCACCTTACACGGGGGAGGGGGCGAGCAGTACTTC. It is translated as CASTLHGGGGEQYF.

This chain connects TRBV5-5 to TRBJ1-2, with 9 bases aligning to TRBD1. The CDR3 has 16 residues. CDR1 and CDR2 (germline): SGHKS, YYEKEE (reference sequence). The V and J ends lost 0 bases and 4 bases, in that order; junction bases with no gene match: 7. CDR3 DNA: TGTGCCAGCAGCTTGGGGACAGGGGCGGAAGGCTATGGCTACACCTTC. Translation gives CASSLGTGAEGYGYTF.

In DNA, the CDR3 is TGCGCCAGCAGCTTGTATCTAGCGGGGGGAAACAATGAGCAGTTCTTC. Translating it yields CASSLYLAGGNNEQFF. V gene TRBV5-1 combines with J gene TRBJ2-1; 11 nucleotides align to TRBD2. Germline loops: CDR1 SGHRS, CDR2 YFSETQ. V trimming: 1 base; J trimming: 5 bases; junction bases outside the gene matches: 5. CDR3 length: 16 residues.

The chain couples TRBV7-9 to TRBJ2-1, with TRBD2 matching 9 bases. The J segment lost 2 bases and the V segment lost 5 bases, leaving 4 bases of the junction unmatched. There are 15 residues in the CDR3. Germline CDR1 SEHNR, CDR2 FQNEAQ (reference sequence). CDR3: CASSQSGGPYNEQFF. The DNA for the CDR3 is TGTGCCAGCAGCCAAAGCGGGGGGCCCTACAATGAGCAGTTCTTC. Looking up the rest from reference TRBV7-9 and TRBJ2-1 gives the full variable domain: DTGVSQNPRHKITKRGQNVTFRCDPISEHNRLYWYRQTLGQGPEFLTYFQNEAQLEKSRLLSDRFSAERPKGSFSTLEIQRTEQGDSAMYLCASSQSGGPYNEQFFGPGTRLTVL.